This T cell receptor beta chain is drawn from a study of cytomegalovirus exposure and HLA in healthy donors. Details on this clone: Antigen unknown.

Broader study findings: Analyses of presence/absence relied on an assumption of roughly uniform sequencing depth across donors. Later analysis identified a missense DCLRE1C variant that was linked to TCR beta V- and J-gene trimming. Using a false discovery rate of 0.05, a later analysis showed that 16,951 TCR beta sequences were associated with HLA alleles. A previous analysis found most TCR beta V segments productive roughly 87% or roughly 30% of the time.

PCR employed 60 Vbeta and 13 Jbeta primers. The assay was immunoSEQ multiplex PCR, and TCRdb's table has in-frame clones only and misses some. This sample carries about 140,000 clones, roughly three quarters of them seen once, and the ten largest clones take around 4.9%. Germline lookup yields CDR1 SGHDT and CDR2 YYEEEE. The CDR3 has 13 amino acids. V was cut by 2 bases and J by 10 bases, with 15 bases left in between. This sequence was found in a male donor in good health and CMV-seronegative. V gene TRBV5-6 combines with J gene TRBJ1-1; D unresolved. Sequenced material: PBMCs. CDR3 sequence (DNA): TGTGCCAGCAGCTTTGACCTAGGTAGCGGAGCTTTCTTT. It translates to CASSFDLGSGAFF.